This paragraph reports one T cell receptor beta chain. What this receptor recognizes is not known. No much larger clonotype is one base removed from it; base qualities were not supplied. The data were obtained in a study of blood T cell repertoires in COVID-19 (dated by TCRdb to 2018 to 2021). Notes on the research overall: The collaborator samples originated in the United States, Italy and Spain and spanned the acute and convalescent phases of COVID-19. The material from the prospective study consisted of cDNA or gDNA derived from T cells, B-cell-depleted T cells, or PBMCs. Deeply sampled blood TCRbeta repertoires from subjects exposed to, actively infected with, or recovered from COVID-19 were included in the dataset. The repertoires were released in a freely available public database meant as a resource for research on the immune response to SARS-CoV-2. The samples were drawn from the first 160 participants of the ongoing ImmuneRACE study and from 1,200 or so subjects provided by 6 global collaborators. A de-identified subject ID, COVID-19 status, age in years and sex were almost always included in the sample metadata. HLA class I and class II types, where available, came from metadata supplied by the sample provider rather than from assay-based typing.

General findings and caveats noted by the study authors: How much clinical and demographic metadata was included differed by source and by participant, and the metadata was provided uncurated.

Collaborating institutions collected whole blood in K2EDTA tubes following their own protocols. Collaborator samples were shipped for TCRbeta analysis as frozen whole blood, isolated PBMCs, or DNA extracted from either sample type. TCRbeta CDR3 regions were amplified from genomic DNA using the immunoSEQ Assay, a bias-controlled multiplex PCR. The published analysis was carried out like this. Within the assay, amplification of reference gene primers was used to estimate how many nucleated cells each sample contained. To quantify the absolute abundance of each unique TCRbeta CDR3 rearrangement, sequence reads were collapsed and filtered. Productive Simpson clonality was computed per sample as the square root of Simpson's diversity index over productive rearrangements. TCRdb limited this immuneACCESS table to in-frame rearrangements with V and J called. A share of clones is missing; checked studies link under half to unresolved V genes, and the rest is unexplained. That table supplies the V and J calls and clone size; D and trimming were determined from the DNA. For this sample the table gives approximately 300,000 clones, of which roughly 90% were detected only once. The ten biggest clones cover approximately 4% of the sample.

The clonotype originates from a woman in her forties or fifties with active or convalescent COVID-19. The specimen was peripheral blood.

The CDR3 here reads CASSQARTERVEKLFF. The nucleotide sequence reads TGCGCCAGCAGCCAGGCCCGGACAGAACGGGTTGAAAAACTGTTTTTT. The chain is made from TRBV4-1 and TRBJ1-4; a weak D assignment points to TRBD1 (6 bases agree). The germline V gene provides CDR1 MGHRA and CDR2 YSYEKL. The junction shows trimming of 3 bases on V and 7 bases on J, plus 18 bases between the germline ends. The CDR3 starts with the cysteine, ends with the phenylalanine, and has 16 residues. The DNA shown is the 48-base CDR3, in frame from base 1.